The source of this T cell receptor (beta chain) is a study of T cell responses to AZD1222 COVID-19 vaccine. The protocol was immunoSEQ multiplex PCR, while the TCRdb copy is restricted to in-frame clones and leaves out a portion. Of 120,000 to 150,000 clones listed, about 93% are singletons. This material consisted of peripheral blood, taken on day 0 of MenACWY control vaccination. This clonotype was obtained from an adult in good health.

CDR3 loop: CASSPDRGYTGELFF. The DNA for the CDR3 is TGTGCCAGCAGCCCGGACAGGGGTTACACCGGGGAGCTGTTTTTT. The chain combines TRBV5-8 with TRBJ2-2; the match to TRBD1 covers 9 bases. The CDR3 consists of 15 residues. The J segment lost 3 bases and the V segment lost 4 bases, leaving 4 bases of the junction unmatched. Germline loops: CDR1 SGHTS, CDR2 YDEGEE.